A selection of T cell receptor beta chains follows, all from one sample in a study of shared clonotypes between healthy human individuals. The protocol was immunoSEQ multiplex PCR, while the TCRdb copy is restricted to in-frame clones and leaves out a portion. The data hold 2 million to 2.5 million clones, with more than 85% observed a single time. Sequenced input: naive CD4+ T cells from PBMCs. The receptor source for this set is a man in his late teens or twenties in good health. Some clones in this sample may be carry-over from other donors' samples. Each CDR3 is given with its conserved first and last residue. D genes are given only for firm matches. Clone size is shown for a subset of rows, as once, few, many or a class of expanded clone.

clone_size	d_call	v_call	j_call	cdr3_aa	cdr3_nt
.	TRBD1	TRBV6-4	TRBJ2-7	CASSVDRGGEQYF	TGTGCCAGCAGCGTAGACAGGGGGGGCGAGCAGTACTTC
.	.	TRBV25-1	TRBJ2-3	CASSVFPTDTQYF	TGTGCCAGCAGTGTTTTCCCCACAGATACGCAGTATTTT
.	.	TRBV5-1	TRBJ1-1	CASSPPTPSNTEAFF	TGCGCCAGCAGCCCGCCGACCCCGTCCAACACTGAAGCTTTCTTT
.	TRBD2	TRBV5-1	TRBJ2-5	CASSLEPSGGDGTQYF	TGCGCCAGCAGCTTGGAGCCTAGCGGGGGAGACGGGACCCAGTACTTC
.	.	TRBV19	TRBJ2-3	CASSIGGNTQYF	TGTGCCAGTAGTATAGGGGGTAATACGCAGTATTTT
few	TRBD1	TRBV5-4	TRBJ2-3	CASSPGQSTDTQYF	TGTGCCAGCAGCCCGGGACAGAGCACAGATACGCAGTATTTT
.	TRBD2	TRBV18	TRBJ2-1	CASSPSLSPTSVEQFF	TGTGCCAGCTCACCTTCTCTGTCCCCAACTAGCGTCGAGCAGTTCTTC
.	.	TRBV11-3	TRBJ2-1	CASSLRWGYNEQFF	TGTGCCAGCAGCCTCCGTTGGGGATACAATGAGCAGTTCTTC
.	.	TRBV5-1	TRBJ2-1	CASSLGRTDNEQFF	TGCGCCAGCAGCTTGGGTCGGACGGACAATGAGCAGTTCTTC
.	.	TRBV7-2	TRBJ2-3	CASSLPKTDTQYF	TGTGCCAGCAGCTTACCTAAGACAGATACGCAGTATTTT
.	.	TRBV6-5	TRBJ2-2	CASRQYGTGELFF	TGTGCCAGCAGACAGTACGGCACCGGGGAGCTGTTTTTT
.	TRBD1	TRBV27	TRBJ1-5	CASSLSKGTGNQPQHF	TGTGCCAGCAGTTTATCTAAAGGGACAGGCAATCAGCCCCAGCATTTT
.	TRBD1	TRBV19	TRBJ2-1	CASSPLGQGTNNEQFF	TGTGCCAGTAGTCCGCTGGGACAGGGGACCAACAATGAGCAGTTCTTC
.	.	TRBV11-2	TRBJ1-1	CASSFQPFLEAFF	TGTGCCAGCAGCTTTCAGCCTTTCCTTGAAGCTTTCTTT
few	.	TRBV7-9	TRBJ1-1	CASSRGGSNTEAFF	TGTGCCAGCAGCAGAGGGGGTTCGAACACTGAAGCTTTCTTT
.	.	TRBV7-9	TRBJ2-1	CASSLDPMGVWDYNEQFF	TGTGCCAGCAGCCTAGACCCCATGGGGGTTTGGGACTACAATGAGCAGTTCTTC
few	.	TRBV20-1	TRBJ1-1	CSATRAFF	TGCAGTGCTACGCGTGCTTTCTTT
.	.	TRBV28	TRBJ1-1	CASSLSGGLGTEAFF	TGTGCCAGCAGTTTAAGTGGGGGGCTCGGCACTGAAGCTTTCTTT
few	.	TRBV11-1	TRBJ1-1	CASSLVMGLGTEAFF	TGTGCCAGCAGCTTAGTGATGGGGCTTGGCACTGAAGCTTTCTTT
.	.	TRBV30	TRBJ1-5	CAWSPGGQPQHF	TGTGCCTGGAGCCCGGGGGGTCAGCCCCAGCATTTT
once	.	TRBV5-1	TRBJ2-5	CATSPGGQETQYF	TGCGCCACTTCCCCCGGTGGACAAGAGACCCAGTACTTC
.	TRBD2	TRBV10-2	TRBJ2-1	CASSAGLAYNEQFF	TGCGCCAGCAGTGCCGGACTAGCGTACAATGAGCAGTTCTTC
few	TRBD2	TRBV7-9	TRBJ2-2	CASSLVSGTAGELFF	TGTGCCAGCAGCTTAGTAAGCGGGACGGCCGGGGAGCTGTTTTTT
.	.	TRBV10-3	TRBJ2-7	CASRQGIYEQYF	TGTGCCTCTCGCCAGGGGATCTACGAGCAGTACTTC
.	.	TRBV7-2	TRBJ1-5	CASSRQNSNQPQHF	TGTGCCAGCAGCCGACAGAATAGCAATCAGCCCCAGCATTTT
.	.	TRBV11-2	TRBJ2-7	CASSPTRGSPDTYEQYF	TGTGCCAGCAGCCCGACCCGGGGATCGCCGGACACCTACGAGCAGTACTTC
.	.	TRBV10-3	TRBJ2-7	CAISEVRDYYEQYF	TGTGCCATCAGTGAAGTCCGAGACTACTACGAGCAGTACTTC
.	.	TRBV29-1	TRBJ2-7	CSVGVQVNSYEQYF	TGCAGCGTTGGGGTCCAGGTAAACTCCTACGAGCAGTACTTC
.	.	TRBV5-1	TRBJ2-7	CASSLAPRSYEQYF	TGCGCCAGCAGCTTGGCACCACGGTCCTACGAGCAGTACTTC
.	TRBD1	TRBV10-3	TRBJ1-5	CAIRGTGGNQPQHF	TGTGCCATCAGAGGGACAGGTGGCAATCAGCCCCAGCATTTT
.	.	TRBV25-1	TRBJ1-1	CASSPPTGMNTEAFF	TGTGCCAGCAGTCCGCCTACGGGGATGAACACTGAAGCTTTCTTT
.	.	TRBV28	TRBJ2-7	CASGPRYEQYF	TGTGCCAGCGGGCCCCGCTACGAGCAGTACTTC
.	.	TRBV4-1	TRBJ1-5	CASSQAPGTLGSNQPQHF	TGCGCCAGCAGCCAAGCTCCGGGGACCCTCGGGAGCAATCAGCCCCAGCATTTT
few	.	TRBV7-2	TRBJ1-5	CASSLDRAGNQPQHF	TGTGCCAGCAGCTTAGACAGGGCCGGCAATCAGCCCCAGCATTTT
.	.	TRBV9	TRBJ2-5	CASSGGAEETQYF	TGTGCCAGCAGCGGGGGGGCAGAGGAGACCCAGTACTTC
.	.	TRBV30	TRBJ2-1	CAWRAYNEQFF	TGTGCCTGGAGGGCTTACAATGAGCAGTTCTTC
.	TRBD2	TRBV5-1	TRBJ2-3	CASSRGTSEYTDTQYF	TGCGCCAGCAGCCGGGGGACTAGCGAGTACACAGATACGCAGTATTTT